The 18 T cell receptor beta chains given below trace back to one sample, sequenced in a study of PD-L1 blockade in urothelial cancer (dated by TCRdb to 2017 to 2019). Libraries were prepared through the immunoSEQ multiplex PCR assay. TCRdb stores this immuneACCESS table with in-frame sequences only. Part of the clones is absent; in the studies checked, under half of the shortfall reflects unresolved V genes, and no reason is known for the rest. This sample is represented by tens of thousands of clones; about four fifths of them were singletons. The ten biggest clones cover approximately 4% of the sample. Specimen: PBMCs, collected around atezolizumab (anti-PD-L1) treatment. The receptors were sampled from a man between 65 and 85 years old with urothelial cancer.

This clone was counted a few times. The V gene is TRBV7-8, the J gene TRBJ1-1, with D possibly being TRBD1 (5 bases). The CDR3 sequence is 16 residues long. The germline V gene encodes CDR1 SGHVS and CDR2 FQNEAQ. Trimming removed 4 bases from V and 0 bases from J, with 15 bases in between. CDR3 sequence reads: CASSYLTGGVNTEAFF. DNA for the CDR3: TGTGCCAGCAGCTACCTCACGGGGGGTGTGAACACTGAAGCTTTCTTT.

This clone was counted between two and nine times. The CDR3 region is CASQTTPGTGKDNEQFF. The CDR3 coding sequence is TGTGCCAGCCAAACCACCCCCGGGACAGGGAAGGACAATGAGCAGTTCTTC. The genes are TRBV18 and TRBJ2-1; 9 nucleotides match TRBD1. The germline V gene encodes CDR1 KGHSH and CDR2 LQKENI. CDR3 size: 17 residues. The trim removed 8 bases at V and 5 bases at J, leaving 16 bases unmatched. The full variable domain, completed using reference TRBV18 and TRBJ2-1, is NAGVMQNPRHLVRRRGQEARLRCSPMKGHSHVYWYRQLPEEGLKFMVYLQKENIIDESGMPKERFSAEFPKEGPSILRIQQVVRGDSAAYFCASQTTPGTGKDNEQFFGPGTRLTVL.

This chain joins TRBV15 and TRBJ2-7; D gene ambiguous. The CDR3 totals 17 residues. In germline, CDR1 is LNHNV, CDR2 YYDKDF (reference sequence). The V and J ends lost 0 bases and 3 bases respectively, with 18 bases between them. The CDR3 loop reads CATSRDTSAGRIYEQYF. DNA for the CDR3: TGTGCCACCAGCAGAGATACGTCGGCAGGCCGAATCTACGAGCAGTACTTC. Drawing the rest from reference TRBV15 and TRBJ2-7, the complete variable domain is DAMVIQNPRYQVTQFGKPVTLSCSQTLNHNVMYWYQQKSSQAPKLLFHYYDKDFNNEADTPDNFQSRRPNTSFCFLDIRSPGLGDTAMYLCATSRDTSAGRIYEQYFGPGTRLTVT.

In its sample, this clone was seen a few times. The rearrangement uses TRBV5-4 and TRBJ1-2; the D gene is possibly TRBD1 (5 bases). V gave up 7 bases and J gave up 4 bases, with 14 bases separating them. CDR1 is SGHNT, CDR2 YYREEE, per germline (reference sequence). The CDR3 totals 13 residues. CDR3 nucleotide sequence: TGTGCCAGCGGTATGACAGTATCCTATGGCTACACCTTC. Its translation is CASGMTVSYGYTF.

Comment on this clone: The sample has other DNA sequences that encode this CDR3 too. The chain joins TRBV9 to TRBJ2-7; TRBD2 agrees at 13 bases. Trimming cost V 4 bases and J 3 bases; bases outside gene matches: 4. The CDR3 totals 15 residues. Germline V gives CDR1 SGDLS, CDR2 YYNGEE. Here the CDR3 DNA reads TGTGCCAGCAGCCCTCGGACTAGCGGGAGCTACGAGCAGTACTTC. It codes for CASSPRTSGSYEQYF.

V is TRBV5-1 and J is TRBJ1-1; 8 nucleotides line up with TRBD1. There are 16 residues in the CDR3. The V segment lost 2 bases and the J segment 0 bases; nucleotides outside the gene matches: 6. CDR1 is SGHRS and CDR2 is YFSETQ in the germline V gene. CDR3 in DNA: TGCGCCAGCAGCTTAGGACAGGGTACCATGAACACTGAAGCTTTCTTT. It yields the protein CASSLGQGTMNTEAFF.

The rearrangement links TRBV7-9 to TRBJ2-5; TRBD2 is a possible D gene (5 bases). The germline V gene encodes CDR1 SEHNR and CDR2 FQNEAQ (reference sequence). This CDR3 spans 11 amino acids. V was pared by 5 bases and J by 10 bases, with 11 bases between. This CDR3 is CASSSIGVQYF. The CDR3 DNA reads as TGTGCCAGCAGCAGCATCGGGGTCCAGTACTTC.

This chain links TRBV5-6 with TRBJ2-2, with D unclear. In germline, CDR1 is SGHDT, CDR2 YYEEEE. The CDR3 extends over 15 amino acids. V was clipped by 0 bases and J by 3 bases, with 9 bases between them. CDR3 bases: TGTGCCAGCAGCTTGGGACTGACTCACACCGGGGAGCTGTTTTTT. It codes for CASSLGLTHTGELFF.

The rearrangement uses TRBV14 and TRBJ2-6; no firm D call. Per germline, CDR1 SGHDN and CDR2 FVKESK. The CDR3 runs to 14 residues. V was cut by 5 bases and J by 0 bases, with 5 bases left in between. CDR3 sequence reads: CASSGLSGANVLTF. CDR3 sequence (DNA): TGTGCCAGCAGCGGCCTCTCTGGGGCCAACGTCCTGACTTTC.

The CDR3 spells CASMDMGQGAYEQYF. CDR3 DNA: TGTGCCAGTATGGATATGGGACAGGGGGCTTACGAGCAGTACTTC. The chain recombines TRBV19 with TRBJ2-7; TRBD1 aligns across 12 bases. CDR3 size: 15 residues. J gave up 4 bases and V 7 bases, and 8 bases lay outside the gene matches. Germline V gives CDR1 LNHDA, CDR2 SQIVND (reference sequence).

Worth noting for this clone: This CDR3 is also generated by other DNA sequences in the sample. The genes are TRBV5-1 and TRBJ2-5; D is unclear. Germline V gives CDR1 SGHRS, CDR2 YFSETQ. The CDR3 has 12 amino acids. V was shortened by 0 bases and J by 5 bases, with 5 bases between the two germline ends. CDR3 in amino acids: CASSLARETQYF. CDR3 bases: TGCGCCAGCAGCTTGGCGCGGGAGACCCAGTACTTC.

The rearrangement joins TRBV18 to TRBJ1-5; 8 nucleotides line up with TRBD1. The ends lost 1 base at V and 9 bases at J; junction bases unmatched: 2. This CDR3 has 13 amino acids. Germline V gene data show CDR1 as KGHSH and CDR2 as LQKENI. The CDR3 protein is CASSPRTGPPQHF. The DNA of the CDR3 is TGTGCCAGCTCACCACGGACAGGGCCGCCCCAGCATTTT.

V usage is TRBV5-6 and J usage is TRBJ2-5, with TRBD2 matching 7 bases. The V segment lost 0 bases and the J segment 5 bases; nucleotides outside the gene matches: 10. The CDR3 length is 16 residues. Germline V lookup: CDR1 SGHDT, CDR2 YYEEEE. The CDR3 DNA reads as TGTGCCAGCAGCTTGGAAGGGAGGGCCACTGGGGAGACCCAGTACTTC. Protein: CASSLEGRATGETQYF.

This clone has only one observation. The chain carries TRBV28 and TRBJ1-5; D is possibly TRBD1 (5 bases). The germline gives CDR1 MDHEN, CDR2 SYDVKM. The CDR3 has 15 residues. V was shortened by 3 bases and J by 7 bases, with 16 bases between the two germline ends. CDR3 nucleotides: TGTGCCAGCAGTTTGGCAGGGCCCGCCGGCCAGCCCCAGCATTTT. Translated: CASSLAGPAGQPQHF.

The chain couples TRBV5-1 to TRBJ2-3; D perhaps matches TRBD2 (5 bases). V was pared by 5 bases and J by 4 bases, with 8 bases between. In germline, CDR1 is SGHRS, CDR2 YFSETQ. This CDR3 comprises 12 residues. In nucleotides, the CDR3 is TGCGCCAGCAGGGAGGATGCAGATACGCAGTATTTT. Protein: CASREDADTQYF.

This clone was observed a handful of times. The chain couples TRBV6-6 to TRBJ1-4; 8 bases align to TRBD1. Germline V gene data show CDR1 as MNHNY and CDR2 as SVGAGI (reference sequence). CDR3 length: 13 residues. The V gene end was trimmed by 5 bases and the J gene end by 7 bases; junction bases not matched to a gene: 3. The CDR3 sequence is CASSRGQGEKLFF. The CDR3 nucleotides are TGTGCCAGCAGTCGAGGACAGGGTGAAAAACTGTTTTTT.

The chain recombines TRBV28 with TRBJ2-1; 9 bases align to TRBD1. This CDR3 has 15 residues. The junction had 14 bases not matched to a gene; V was cut back by 7 bases and J by 10 bases. Germline-derived CDR1 and CDR2 are MDHEN and SYDVKM. The CDR3 spells CASTSPGTGNPEQFF. The DNA for the CDR3 is TGTGCCAGCACCTCCCCCGGGACAGGGAACCCCGAGCAGTTCTTC.

The chain combines TRBV25-1 with TRBJ1-1; tentative D call: TRBD1 (5 bases). Germline V gene lookup returns CDR1 MGHDK and CDR2 SYGVNS. The germline V and J ends were trimmed by 0 bases and 6 bases, with 8 bases remaining between them. The CDR3 is 13 amino acids. As DNA, the CDR3 is TGTGCCAGCAGTGAATATGAAGGGGCTGAAGCTTTCTTT. Translation gives CASSEYEGAEAFF.